Following are 27 T cell receptor beta chains from one sample sequenced in a study of cytotoxic CD8 clonotypes in ibrutinib-treated CLL. Here immunoSEQ multiplex PCR was the method, and the copy in TCRdb shows in-frame clones only, minus some. The data show roughly 29,000 clones, with less than 60% seen just once and over 4.5% held by the top ten. Sequencing used PBMCs, obtained before ibrutinib treatment. The source is a human donor with chronic lymphocytic leukemia.

The gene calls are TRBV12-2 and TRBJ1-6. TRBV12-2 corresponds to a pseudogene. There are 17 residues in the CDR3. As DNA, the CDR3 is TGTGCAAGTCGCTTGGTCAGGGGGGGGACCTATAATTCACCCCTCCACTTT. Translating gives CASRLVRGGTYNSPLHF.

The chain carries TRBV5-1 and TRBJ2-2; D is unclear. Germline values: CDR1 SGHRS, CDR2 YFSETQ. The CDR3 runs to 15 residues. V was clipped by 2 bases and J by 4 bases, with 12 bases between them. The CDR3 spells CASSLLTPGTGELFF. In nucleotides, the CDR3 is TGCGCCAGCAGCTTATTGACCCCGGGCACCGGGGAGCTGTTTTTT.

This chain uses TRBV7-8 with TRBJ1-5; 7 bases are a match to TRBD1. Germline V gene data show CDR1 as SGHVS and CDR2 as FQNEAQ. The trim removed 5 bases at V and 4 bases at J, leaving 2 bases unmatched. The CDR3 loop spans 13 amino acids. CDR3 residues: CASSRDSNQPQHF. CDR3 nucleotide sequence: TGTGCCAGCAGCCGGGACAGTAATCAGCCCCAGCATTTT.

The gene calls are TRBV5-1 and TRBJ2-7, with no clear D. The CDR3 contains 13 residues. V dropped 2 bases and J dropped 1 base, with 7 bases sitting between them. Germline V gene data show CDR1 as SGHRS and CDR2 as YFSETQ. The CDR3, as DNA: TGCGCCAGCAGCTTAGTGGAATCCTACGAGCAGTACTTC. It yields the protein CASSLVESYEQYF.

In nucleotides, the CDR3 is TGTGCCAGCAGTGAACTCTCTGGAAACACCATATATTTT. Translated, it gives CASSELSGNTIYF. This chain links TRBV2 with TRBJ1-3; no firm D call. Germline CDR1 SNHLY, CDR2 FYNNEI. This CDR3 is built from 13 residues. The V gene lost 2 bases and the J gene lost 0 bases, with 2 bases spanning the gap.

The genes are TRBV2 and TRBJ2-3, with TRBD1 as a possible D gene (6 bases). Germline assignment: CDR1 SNHLY and CDR2 FYNNEI. The CDR3 sequence is 15 residues long. Trimming removed 2 bases at V and 4 bases at J, with 13 bases between. The CDR3 DNA follows: TGTGCCAGCAGTGAAAGGGGGAGAAGCCCAGATACGCAGTATTTT. Protein sequence: CASSERGRSPDTQYF. The full variable domain, with the rest looked up from reference TRBV2 and TRBJ2-3, is EPEVTQTPSHQVTQMGQEVILRCVPISNHLYFYWYRQILGQKVEFLVSFYNNEISEKSEIFDDQFSVERPDGSNFTLKIRSTKLEDSAMYFCASSERGRSPDTQYFGPGTRLTVL.

The CDR3: CASSPHWGGVGNQPQHF. CDR3 in DNA: TGTGCCAGCAGTCCCCATTGGGGGGGTGTGGGCAATCAGCCCCAGCATTTT. This sequence joins TRBV28 and TRBJ1-5; a weak D match, TRBD1 (5 bases). Germline CDR1 reads MDHEN; CDR2 reads SYDVKM. Trimming removed 5 bases at V and 2 bases at J, with 19 bases between. This CDR3 has 17 residues.

The chain uses TRBV12-5 and TRBJ1-2; D not certain. The CDR3 runs to 15 residues. Trimming left V 1 base short and J 4 bases short, with 13 bases between. CDR1 and CDR2 (germline): LGHNT, FRNRAP. The CDR3 sequence: CASGLDPLGIYGYTF. In DNA, the CDR3 is TGTGCTAGTGGTTTGGACCCACTGGGAATCTATGGCTACACCTTC.

The chain links TRBV23-1 to TRBJ2-5; TRBD1 agrees at 8 bases. TRBV23-1 is treated as an ORF (open reading frame) with a function not yet certain. J gave up 0 bases and V 1 base, and 13 bases lay outside the gene matches. The CDR3 loop spans 19 amino acids. This CDR3 reads CASSQWLRGPPMYQETQYF. DNA of the CDR3: TGCGCCAGCAGTCAATGGCTCAGGGGGCCCCCAATGTACCAAGAGACCCAGTACTTC.

The chain combines TRBV27 with TRBJ2-5; tentatively, D is TRBD2 (7 bases). Trimming cost V 6 bases and J 7 bases, with 18 bases left between them. There are 14 residues in the CDR3. The germline gives CDR1 MNHEY, CDR2 SMNVEV (reference sequence). The chain's CDR3 is CASSQGGRGGTQYF. The CDR3 DNA is TGTGCCAGCAGCCAAGGGGGTCGCGGGGGGACCCAGTACTTC.

This chain links TRBV9 with TRBJ2-1; TRBD1 matches 10 bases. From germline, CDR1 is SGDLS and CDR2 YYNGEE. The CDR3 is 14 amino acids. Trimming removed 3 bases from V and 5 bases from J; junction bases left unmatched: 2. CDR3 in amino acids: CASSDGTGDNEQFF. The CDR3 nucleotides are TGTGCCAGCAGCGACGGGACAGGGGACAATGAGCAGTTCTTC. The variable domain in full, completed from reference TRBV9 and TRBJ2-1, reads DSGVTQTPKHLITATGQRVTLRCSPRSGDLSVYWYQQSLDQGLQFLIQYYNGEERAKGNILERFSAQQFPDLHSELNLSSLELGDSALYFCASSDGTGDNEQFFGPGTRLTVL.

CDR3 residues: CASSLLFLGGTRETQYF. CDR3 in DNA: TGTGCCAGCAGCTTACTTTTTCTAGGAGGGACGAGAGAGACCCAGTACTTC. The gene calls are TRBV7-2 and TRBJ2-5, with D maybe TRBD2 (6 bases). V was shortened by 2 bases and J by 4 bases, with 20 bases between the two germline ends. Per germline, CDR1 SGHTA and CDR2 FQGNSA. This CDR3 region has 17 residues. Looking up the rest from reference TRBV7-2 and TRBJ2-5 gives the full variable domain: GAGVSQSPSNKVTEKGKDVELRCDPISGHTALYWYRQSLGQGLEFLIYFQGNSAPDKSGLPSDRFSAERTGGSVSTLTIQRTQQEDSAVYLCASSLLFLGGTRETQYFGPGTRLLVL.

The genes are TRBV7-3 and TRBJ1-1; D gene unclear. The CDR3 length is 15 residues. The V and J ends lost 2 bases and 2 bases respectively, with 12 bases between them. The germline V gene has CDR1 SGHTA and CDR2 FQGTGA. The CDR3: CASSLGHAVNTEAFF. The CDR3, as DNA: TGTGCCAGCAGCTTAGGGCACGCGGTAAACACTGAAGCTTTCTTT.

V is TRBV6-5 and J is TRBJ2-1, with 10 bases aligning to TRBD2. The J segment lost 12 bases and the V segment lost 5 bases, leaving 4 bases of the junction unmatched. Germline V gene data show CDR1 as MNHEY and CDR2 as SVGAGI. The CDR3 length is 12 residues. CDR3 protein: CASSTPSGGQFF. CDR3 nucleotide sequence: TGTGCCAGCAGTACTCCTAGCGGGGGGCAGTTCTTC.

The gene calls are TRBV5-4 and TRBJ2-1; TRBD2 aligns across 9 bases. Trimming removed 1 base from V and 9 bases from J; junction bases left unmatched: 8. Germline CDR1 is SGHNT and CDR2 is YYREEE (reference sequence). This CDR3 has 15 amino acids. The CDR3 here is CASSLSSGSRSEQFF. CDR3 in DNA: TGTGCCAGCAGCTTGAGTAGCGGGAGTCGGAGTGAGCAGTTCTTC.

The chain couples TRBV27 to TRBJ1-5, with 8 nucleotides matching TRBD1. Germline CDR1 MNHEY, CDR2 SMNVEV (reference sequence). The CDR3 runs to 17 residues. V lost 4 bases, J lost 4 bases, and 12 bases stayed unmatched. The CDR3 protein is CASSSNQGAGRNQPQHF. DNA for the CDR3: TGTGCCAGCAGTTCCAATCAGGGGGCTGGAAGGAATCAGCCCCAGCATTTT.

This rearrangement joins TRBV18 to TRBJ2-7; D is unresolved. Between the trimmed V and J ends, which lost 0 bases and 3 bases, there was a span of 12 bases. Germline V gene sequence: CDR1 KGHSH, CDR2 LQKENI. This CDR3 is built from 15 residues. CDR3 in amino acids: CASSPPQAMGYEQYF. CDR3 bases: TGTGCCAGCTCACCACCCCAGGCGATGGGCTACGAGCAGTACTTC.

The rearrangement links TRBV18 to TRBJ2-5; possible D gene TRBD1, 5 bases. The CDR3 extends over 13 amino acids. Per the germline V gene, CDR1 is KGHSH and CDR2 is LQKENI. Trimming cost V 4 bases and J 3 bases, with 9 bases left between them. DNA for the CDR3: TGTGCCAGCTCACGGAAGGGGAAAGAGACCCAGTACTTC. Protein sequence: CASSRKGKETQYF.

The rearrangement uses TRBV4-1 and TRBJ1-1; the D is unclear. Germline lookup yields CDR1 MGHRA and CDR2 YSYEKL. The CDR3 runs to 15 residues. The ends were cut back, 1 base at V and 3 bases at J, with 12 bases in the middle. Here the CDR3 reads CASSQGLLWDTEAFF. CDR3 in DNA: TGCGCCAGCAGCCAAGGGCTCCTTTGGGACACTGAAGCTTTCTTT.

In this sample, this clone turned up a few times. The chain recombines TRBV4-2 with TRBJ2-7; TRBD2 matches at 9 bases. Germline trimming cut 0 bases from V and 5 bases from J; bases unmatched to any gene: 5. The CDR3 is 15 amino acids. Germline V CDR1 and CDR2: LGHNA, YNFKEQ. In DNA, the CDR3 is TGTGCCAGCAGCCAAGATCGGGAGCGGGGGGACGAGCAGTACTTC. Its protein is CASSQDRERGDEQYF.

This clone appeared a few times. The CDR3 loop is CASSSGSHQETQYF. CDR3 bases: TGTGCCAGCAGCTCCGGGAGTCACCAAGAGACCCAGTACTTC. The J gene is TRBJ2-5, the V gene TRBV7-6, with D perhaps matching TRBD2 (6 bases). The CDR3 covers 14 residues. Trimming shortened V by 4 bases and J by 0 bases, and 9 bases separated the two germline ends. CDR1 is SGHVS and CDR2 is FNYEAQ in the germline V gene.

The CDR3 here is CASRLGSYSNQPQHF. In DNA form, the CDR3 reads TGTGCCAGCAGGTTAGGATCATATAGCAATCAGCCCCAGCATTTT. This chain joins TRBV2 and TRBJ1-5; D gene unclear. Germline CDR1 SNHLY, CDR2 FYNNEI. Trimming left V 6 bases short and J 0 bases short, with 12 bases between. CDR3 length equals 15 residues.

J is TRBJ1-5 and V is TRBV28; D call uncertain. Germline CDR1 MDHEN, CDR2 SYDVKM. The CDR3 contains 15 residues. V was shortened by 2 bases and J by 4 bases, with 12 bases between the two germline ends. CDR3 nucleotides: TGTGCCAGCAGTTTAGGTTCGACGTTTAATCAGCCCCAGCATTTT. This gives the protein CASSLGSTFNQPQHF.

This clone was seen more than once but under ten times. The chain is built from TRBV7-3 and TRBJ2-1, with 8 bases that match TRBD2. With V trimmed by 2 bases and J by 2 bases, 2 bases remained unmatched. The CDR3 sequence is 15 residues long. Germline V CDR1 and CDR2: SGHTA, FQGTGA. The CDR3 loop reads CASSLGLAPYNEQFF. For the CDR3, the DNA is TGTGCCAGCAGCTTAGGACTAGCCCCCTACAATGAGCAGTTCTTC.

The chain uses TRBV9 and TRBJ2-5, with D unclear. The CDR3 runs 12 residues. Germline loops: CDR1 SGDLS, CDR2 YYNGEE. V was cut by 4 bases and J by 5 bases, with 9 bases left in between. CDR3 protein: CASSSSWETQYF. In nucleotides, the CDR3 is TGTGCCAGCAGCTCGTCATGGGAGACCCAGTACTTC.

This clone is medium-sized within its sample. J is TRBJ1-1 and V is TRBV18, with 8 bases matching TRBD1. The CDR3 has 13 amino acids. V shed 3 bases and J 4 bases; nucleotides not matched to a gene: 1. Germline V gene data show CDR1 as KGHSH and CDR2 as LQKENI. The CDR3, as DNA: TGTGCCAGCTCACCGGGGACAGGCACTGAAGCTTTCTTT. Translating it yields CASSPGTGTEAFF.

On this clone itself: The same CDR3 can be traced to other DNA sequences in this sample. This chain uses TRBV7-6 with TRBJ1-5; unclear D gene. V was clipped by 1 base and J by 0 bases, with 7 bases between them. In germline, CDR1 is SGHVS, CDR2 FNYEAQ. The CDR3 extends over 15 amino acids. The CDR3 DNA reads as TGTGCCAGCAGCTTAGGGGCGCATAGCAATCAGCCCCAGCATTTT. It is translated as CASSLGAHSNQPQHF.